This T cell receptor beta chain was captured by sequencing in a study of blood T cell repertoires in COVID-19. Method: immunoSEQ multiplex PCR; TCRdb's copy keeps in-frame clones and lacks some. The sample has under 200,000 clones, 80% to 95% seen once. CDR3 size: 14 residues. Between the trimmed V and J ends, which lost 5 bases and 2 bases, there was a span of 12 bases. CDR1 is SGHTA, CDR2 FQGNSA, per germline. The clonotype was recovered from a man in his fifties or sixties with acute or convalescent COVID-19. What was sequenced was peripheral blood. The J gene is TRBJ1-2, the V gene TRBV7-2; D gene ambiguous. The CDR3 nucleotides read TGTGCCAGCAGCCCCGTCGCGGAGAACTATGGCTACACCTTC. As protein: CASSPVAENYGYTF.